The entry that follows covers one TCR beta chain sequence. The germline V and J ends were trimmed by 3 bases and 6 bases, with 18 bases remaining between them. There are 16 residues in the CDR3. Germline V gene sequence: CDR1 KGHSH, CDR2 LQKENI. The data belong to a study of memory CD4+ T cells and cytomegalovirus serostatus. About the study: Of the healthy Belgian adults, 9 were CMV seropositive and approximately 24 seronegative.

The sort gate was single viable CD3+CD4+CD8-CD45RO+ cells for memory CD4+ T cells. Libraries were prepared by immunoSEQ multiplex PCR; TCRdb keeps only in-frame clonotypes and omits some of them. The repertoire holds some 44,000 clones, with more than 60% as singletons. V gene TRBV18 combines with J gene TRBJ1-5; D gene unclear. Sequences were obtained from memory CD4+ T cells from blood. The sequence was collected from an adult in good health and CMV-seronegative. This CDR3 is CASSPTRWEVGQPQHF. CDR3 sequence (DNA): TGTGCCAGCTCACCGACTAGGTGGGAAGTCGGTCAGCCCCAGCATTTT.